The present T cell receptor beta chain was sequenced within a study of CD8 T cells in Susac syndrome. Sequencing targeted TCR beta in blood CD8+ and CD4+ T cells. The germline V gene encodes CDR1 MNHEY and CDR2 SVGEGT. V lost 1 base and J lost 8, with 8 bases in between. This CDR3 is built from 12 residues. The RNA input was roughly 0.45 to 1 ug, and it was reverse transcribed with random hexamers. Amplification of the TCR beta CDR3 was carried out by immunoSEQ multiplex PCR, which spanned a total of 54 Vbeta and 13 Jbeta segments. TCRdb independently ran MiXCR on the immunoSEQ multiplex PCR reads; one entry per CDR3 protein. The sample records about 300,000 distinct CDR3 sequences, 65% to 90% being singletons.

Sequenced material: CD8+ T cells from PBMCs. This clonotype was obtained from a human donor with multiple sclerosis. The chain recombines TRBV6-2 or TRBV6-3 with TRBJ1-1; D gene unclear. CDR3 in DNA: TGTGCCAGCAGTTACTATGGAGGGGAAGCTTTCTTT. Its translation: CASSYYGGEAFF.